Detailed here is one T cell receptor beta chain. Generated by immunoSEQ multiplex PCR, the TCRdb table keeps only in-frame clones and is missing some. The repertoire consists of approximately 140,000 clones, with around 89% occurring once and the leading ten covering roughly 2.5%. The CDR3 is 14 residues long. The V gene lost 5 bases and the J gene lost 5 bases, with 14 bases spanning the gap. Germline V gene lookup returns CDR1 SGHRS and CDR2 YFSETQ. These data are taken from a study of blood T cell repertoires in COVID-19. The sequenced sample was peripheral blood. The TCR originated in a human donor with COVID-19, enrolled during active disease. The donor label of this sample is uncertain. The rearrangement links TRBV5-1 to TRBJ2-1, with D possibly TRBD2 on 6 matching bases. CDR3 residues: CASRLRTTNNEQFF. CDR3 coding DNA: TGCGCCAGCAGACTGCGGACTACCAACAATGAGCAGTTCTTC. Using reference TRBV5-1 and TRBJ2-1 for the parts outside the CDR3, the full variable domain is KAGVTQTPRYLIKTRGQQVTLSCSPISGHRSVSWYQQTPGQGLQFLFEYFSETQRNKGNFPGRFSGRQFSNSRSEMNVSTLELGDSALYLCASRLRTTNNEQFFGPGTRLTVL.